Below, 4 T cell receptor beta chains from the same sample are listed, as sequenced in a study of post-analysis software for immune sequencing data. General study findings and limits: TRBV segments more frequent in patients than in controls numbered about 5 and included TRBV5-6, TRBV5-1 and TRBV20-1.

Libraries were made from TCR beta cDNA, and they carried unique molecular identifiers. TCRdb re-called the PCR reads with MiXCR, one entry per CDR3 protein. The profile shows 750,000 to 950,000 distinct CDR3 sequences, approximately 50% of them singletons. What these receptors recognize is not known. Sequencing input: blood. The receptor source for this set is a girl aged 5-17 years with multiple sclerosis.

The CDR3 loop reads CSVAPSGLAGVSYEQYF. The CDR3 DNA is TGCAGCGTTGCCCCTTCTGGACTAGCGGGAGTTTCCTACGAGCAGTACTTC. The chain uses TRBV29-1 and TRBJ2-7; 13 positions agree with TRBD2. CDR1 and CDR2 from the germline V gene are SQVTM and ANQGSEA. Trimming removed 4 bases from V and 1 base from J; junction bases left unmatched: 10. The CDR3 contains 17 residues.

Turning to this clonotype: The conserved phenylalanine or tryptophan is not found at the CDR3 terminus, so this likely reflects a read error. Here the CDR3 reads CASSLSPYNEQFC. The CDR3 coding sequence is TGTGCCAGCAGTTTAAGCCCCTACAATGAGCAGTTCTGC. The rearrangement joins TRBV27 to TRBJ2-1; no clear D gene. The V gene lost 2 bases and the J gene lost 2 bases, with 4 bases spanning the gap. The CDR3 is 13 residues long. The germline V gene encodes CDR1 MNHEY and CDR2 SMNVEV (reference sequence).

The J gene is TRBJ2-6, the V gene TRBV10-3; D is uncertain. This CDR3 region has 17 residues. V was cut by 0 bases and J by 0 bases, with 9 bases left in between. CDR1 is ENHRY, CDR2 SYGVKD, per germline. The CDR3 sequence is CAISESRDSSGANVLTF. The CDR3 region has the DNA TGTGCCATCAGTGAGTCAAGAGATTCCTCTGGGGCCAACGTCCTGACTTTC.

V usage is TRBV20-1 and J usage is TRBJ2-5, with TRBD2 as a possible D gene (5 bases). V lost 1 base and J lost 5, with 11 bases in between. The CDR3 extends over 13 amino acids. Germline V lookup: CDR1 DFQATT, CDR2 SNEGSKA (reference sequence). CDR3 sequence (DNA): TGCAGTGCTAGAGCGGGATTAGGGGAGACCCAGTACTTC. Protein sequence: CSARAGLGETQYF.